The 20 T cell receptor beta chains below come from one sample, sequenced in a study of cytomegalovirus exposure and HLA in healthy donors. A multiplex PCR was run with 60 Vbeta primers and 13 Jbeta primers. The table came from immunoSEQ multiplex PCR; TCRdb's copy has only in-frame clones and leaves some out. The sample has about 86,000 clones, roughly 72% seen once; the top ten hold approximately 6%. The material sequenced was PBMCs. The receptors here all came from a woman between 50 and 59 years old in good health and CMV-seropositive.

V and J are TRBV5-6 and TRBJ2-3, with TRBD2 matching 14 bases. The CDR3 contains 14 residues. The germline V gene has CDR1 SGHDT and CDR2 YYEEEE. Germline trimming cut 5 bases from V and 9 bases from J; bases unmatched to any gene: 5. The CDR3 nucleotides read TGTGCCAGCAGGACTAGCGGGAGGGAGGGAACGCAGTATTTT. As protein: CASRTSGREGTQYF.

The sample holds a few counts of this clone. CDR3 nucleotide sequence: TGTGCCAGCTCGCCGCTAGCGCTTCAGGGCGAGCAGTACTTC. Translation gives CASSPLALQGEQYF. The chain couples TRBV18 to TRBJ2-7; weak D call: TRBD2 (6 bases). V was pared by 6 bases and J by 6 bases, with 18 bases between. The CDR3 contains 14 residues. CDR1 and CDR2 from the germline V gene are KGHSH and LQKENI. The full variable domain, with the rest looked up from reference TRBV18 and TRBJ2-7, is NAGVMQNPRHLVRRRGQEARLRCSPMKGHSHVYWYRQLPEEGLKFMVYLQKENIIDESGMPKERFSAEFPKEGPSILRIQQVVRGDSAAYFCASSPLALQGEQYFGPGTRLTVT.

The chain links TRBV15 to TRBJ2-1; D gene ambiguous. The CDR3 extends over 15 amino acids. Germline V gene data show CDR1 as LNHNV and CDR2 as YYDKDF (reference sequence). V was pared by 0 bases and J by 4 bases, with 10 bases between. CDR3 in amino acids: CATSRDNGPYNEQFF. The CDR3 nucleotides read TGTGCCACCAGCAGAGACAATGGCCCGTACAATGAGCAGTTCTTC.

V and J are TRBV9 and TRBJ2-3; 10 bases fit TRBD1. V was clipped by 4 bases and J by 4 bases; unmatched bases: 9. CDR1 and CDR2 from the germline V gene are SGDLS and YYNGEE. The CDR3 length is 16 residues. CDR3 sequence: CASSPRQGALADTQYF. In DNA form, the CDR3 reads TGTGCCAGCAGCCCCCGACAGGGGGCATTGGCAGATACGCAGTATTTT.

V usage is TRBV11-2 and J usage is TRBJ2-3; the D is unclear. V lost 2 bases, J lost 2 bases, and 11 bases lay in between. This CDR3 is built from 15 residues. Per germline, CDR1 SGHAT and CDR2 FQNNGV. The CDR3 DNA follows: TGTGCCAGCAGCTTATATGGTAGTACCACAGATACGCAGTATTTT. Amino acids: CASSLYGSTTDTQYF.

This clone was picked up a small number of times. V is TRBV7-6 and J is TRBJ2-7, with TRBD1 identical over 9 bases. Germline loops: CDR1 SGHVS, CDR2 FNYEAQ. With 1 base clipped from V and 3 bases from J, the junction kept 4 bases outside the gene matches. CDR3 length equals 15 residues. The CDR3: CASSLEGTGRYEQYF. The CDR3 nucleotides read TGTGCCAGCAGCTTAGAGGGGACAGGGCGCTACGAGCAGTACTTC.

The chain has TRBV7-3 and TRBJ2-2; D not certain. Between the trimmed V and J ends, which lost 2 bases and 5 bases, there was a span of 12 bases. CDR1 is SGHTA and CDR2 is FQGTGA in the germline V gene. The CDR3 is 15 amino acids. CDR3 nucleotides: TGTGCCAGCAGCTTAGTCCTCCCCTCTACCGGGGAGCTGTTTTTT. Amino acid sequence: CASSLVLPSTGELFF.

The chain couples TRBV20-1 to TRBJ1-2; D unclear. Germline CDR1 DFQATT, CDR2 SNEGSKA (reference sequence). With 1 base removed from V and 8 bases from J, the gap between germline ends came to 8 bases. The CDR3 is made up of 11 amino acids. CDR3 DNA: TGCAGTGCTAGAGTGACTGGGGGCTACACCTTC. Its protein product is CSARVTGGYTF.

The genes are TRBV10-3 and TRBJ1-1, with D possibly TRBD1 on 6 matching bases. V was trimmed by 4 bases and J by 1 base, leaving 7 bases between them. Germline V gives CDR1 ENHRY, CDR2 SYGVKD. This CDR3 spans 13 amino acids. CDR3 residues: CAISGQENTEAFF. DNA for the CDR3: TGTGCCATCAGTGGACAGGAGAACACTGAAGCTTTCTTT.

The V call is TRBV10-3, the J call TRBJ2-3; TRBD2 matches 7 bases. Germline assignment: CDR1 ENHRY and CDR2 SYGVKD. The CDR3 has 13 amino acids. V dropped 11 bases and J dropped 2; count of bases not matched to a gene: 7. In nucleotides, the CDR3 is TGTGCCTCCAGACTAGCCGACACAGATACGCAGTATTTT. This encodes CASRLADTDTQYF.

This clone came up a few times. This chain joins TRBV4-1 and TRBJ2-7; TRBD2 matches at 7 bases. Losses at the gene ends were 5 bases for V and 3 bases for J; bases not matched to a gene: 7. The CDR3 is 14 amino acids. The germline V gene has CDR1 MGHRA and CDR2 YSYEKL. CDR3 DNA: TGCGCCAGCAGCTACCGGGACTACGGCTACGAGCAGTACTTC. It translates to CASSYRDYGYEQYF.

The V gene is TRBV6-5, the J gene TRBJ2-3; 7 nucleotides line up with TRBD1. The CDR3 consists of 15 residues. V trimming: 2 bases; J trimming: 3 bases; junction bases outside the gene matches: 5. Germline CDR1 reads MNHEY; CDR2 reads SVGAGI. In nucleotides, the CDR3 is TGTGCCAGCAGTTACAAAGACAGGGCTACAGATACGCAGTATTTT. Translation gives CASSYKDRATDTQYF.

The rearrangement links TRBV11-3 to TRBJ1-2, with 8 bases aligning to TRBD1. CDR3 length: 16 residues. V lost 6 bases and J lost 1; bases outside the gene matches: 10. Looked up from germline, CDR1 is SGHNT and CDR2 is YENEEA. DNA of the CDR3: TGTGCCAGCAGATCCACAGGGGGTCCCTTTAACTATGGCTACACCTTC. Translated: CASRSTGGPFNYGYTF.

V gene TRBV5-6 combines with J gene TRBJ2-7; 8 bases are shared with TRBD1. V lost 3 bases, J lost 5 bases, and 10 bases stayed unmatched. Looked up from germline, CDR1 is SGHDT and CDR2 is YYEEEE. This CDR3 region has 15 residues. The CDR3 DNA sequence: TGTGCCAGCAGCTCGAGGACAGGGCGGGCGGACGAGCAGTACTTC. The encoded protein is CASSSRTGRADEQYF.

The chain employs TRBV5-1 and TRBJ2-3, with 7 bases that match TRBD2. The V gene's germline CDR1 is SGHRS and CDR2 YFSETQ. The V and J ends lost 0 bases and 2 bases, in that order; junction bases with no gene match: 3. The CDR3 sequence is 15 residues long. The CDR3 here is CASSLGGTNTDTQYF. In DNA form, the CDR3 reads TGCGCCAGCAGCTTGGGTGGGACTAACACAGATACGCAGTATTTT.

The chain has TRBV11-2 and TRBJ1-1, with D unclear. The germline gives CDR1 SGHAT, CDR2 FQNNGV. V was cut by 6 bases and J by 2 bases, with 13 bases left in between. This CDR3 comprises 14 residues. DNA of the CDR3: TGTGCCAGCAGGACTTCCCCGGAAAACACTGAAGCTTTCTTT. It is translated as CASRTSPENTEAFF.

This chain connects TRBV14 to TRBJ2-1; 10 bases match TRBD2. Germline CDR1 is SGHDN and CDR2 is FVKESK. This CDR3 is 15 amino acids long. J gave up 15 bases and V 5 bases, and 16 bases lay outside the gene matches. The CDR3 DNA is TGTGCCAGCAGCTTAAATAGCGGGGGGATCTCGGGCGTGTTCTTC. This encodes CASSLNSGGISGVFF.

This clone was counted only a few times. The V call is TRBV15, the J call TRBJ2-2; 8 bases fit TRBD1. The J segment lost 0 bases and the V segment lost 1 base, leaving 1 base of the junction unmatched. This CDR3 comprises 16 residues. In germline, CDR1 is LNHNV, CDR2 YYDKDF (reference sequence). The CDR3 loop reads CATSRGQGTNTGELFF. CDR3 nucleotide sequence: TGTGCCACCAGCAGAGGACAGGGGACGAACACCGGGGAGCTGTTTTTT.

This rearrangement joins TRBV6-5 to TRBJ2-1; a possible D gene is TRBD2 (5 bases). Looked up from germline, CDR1 is MNHEY and CDR2 is SVGAGI. V lost 6 bases and J 10 bases, leaving 16 bases between the germline ends. This CDR3 comprises 13 residues. Written as DNA, the CDR3 is TGTGCCAGCAGCACACAATACCCGGGGGAGCAGTTCTTC. Translation gives CASSTQYPGEQFF.

This clone showed up just a few times. In DNA form, the CDR3 reads TGTGCCAGCACCAGACTCACCGGGGAGCTGTTTTTT. Amino acid sequence: CASTRLTGELFF. This chain uses TRBV2 with TRBJ2-2; D unresolved. CDR3 length: 12 amino acids. Germline CDR1 SNHLY, CDR2 FYNNEI. Trimming removed 7 bases from V and 4 bases from J, with 7 bases in between.